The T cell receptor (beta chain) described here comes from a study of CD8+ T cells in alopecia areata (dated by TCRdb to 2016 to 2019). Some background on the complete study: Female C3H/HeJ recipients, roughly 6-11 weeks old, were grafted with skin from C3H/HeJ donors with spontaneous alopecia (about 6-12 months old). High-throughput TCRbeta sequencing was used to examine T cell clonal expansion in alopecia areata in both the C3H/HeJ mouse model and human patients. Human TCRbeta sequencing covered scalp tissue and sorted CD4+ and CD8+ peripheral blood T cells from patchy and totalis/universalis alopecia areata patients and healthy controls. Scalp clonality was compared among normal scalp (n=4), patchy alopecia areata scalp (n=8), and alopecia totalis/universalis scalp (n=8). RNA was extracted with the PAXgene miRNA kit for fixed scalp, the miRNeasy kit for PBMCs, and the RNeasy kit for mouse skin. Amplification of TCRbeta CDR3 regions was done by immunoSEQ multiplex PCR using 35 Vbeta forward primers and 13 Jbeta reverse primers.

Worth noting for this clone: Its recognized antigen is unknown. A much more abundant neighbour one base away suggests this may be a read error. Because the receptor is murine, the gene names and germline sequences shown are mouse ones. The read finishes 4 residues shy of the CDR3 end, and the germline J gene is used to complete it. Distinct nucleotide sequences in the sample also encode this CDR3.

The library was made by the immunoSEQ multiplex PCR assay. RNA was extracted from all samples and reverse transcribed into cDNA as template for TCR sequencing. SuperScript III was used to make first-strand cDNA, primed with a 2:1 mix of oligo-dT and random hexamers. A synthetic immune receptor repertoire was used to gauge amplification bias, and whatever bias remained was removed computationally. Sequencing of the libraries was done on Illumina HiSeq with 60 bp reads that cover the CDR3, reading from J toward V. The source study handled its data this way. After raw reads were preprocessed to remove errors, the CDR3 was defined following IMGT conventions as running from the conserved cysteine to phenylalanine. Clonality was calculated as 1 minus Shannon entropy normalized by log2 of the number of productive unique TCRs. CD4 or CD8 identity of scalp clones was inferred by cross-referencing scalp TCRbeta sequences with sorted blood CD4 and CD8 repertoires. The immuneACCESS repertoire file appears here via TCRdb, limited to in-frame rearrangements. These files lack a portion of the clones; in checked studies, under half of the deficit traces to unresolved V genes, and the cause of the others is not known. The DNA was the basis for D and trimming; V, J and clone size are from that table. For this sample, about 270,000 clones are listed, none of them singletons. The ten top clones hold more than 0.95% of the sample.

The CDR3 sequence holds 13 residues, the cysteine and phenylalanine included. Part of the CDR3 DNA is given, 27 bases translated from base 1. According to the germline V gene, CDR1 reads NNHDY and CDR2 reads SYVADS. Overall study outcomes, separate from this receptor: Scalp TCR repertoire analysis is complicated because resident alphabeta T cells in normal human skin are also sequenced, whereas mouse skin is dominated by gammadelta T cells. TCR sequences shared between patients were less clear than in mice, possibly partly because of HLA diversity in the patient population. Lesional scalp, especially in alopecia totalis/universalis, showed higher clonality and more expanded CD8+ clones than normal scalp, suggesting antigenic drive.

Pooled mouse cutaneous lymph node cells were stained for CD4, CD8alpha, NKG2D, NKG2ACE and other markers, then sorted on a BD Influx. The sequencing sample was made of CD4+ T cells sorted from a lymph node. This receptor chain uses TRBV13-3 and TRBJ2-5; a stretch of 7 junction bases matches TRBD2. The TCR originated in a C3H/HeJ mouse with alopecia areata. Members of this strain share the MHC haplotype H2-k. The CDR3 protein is CASSDWGKDTQYF. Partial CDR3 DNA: TGTGCCAGCAGTGACTGGGGGAAAGAC.